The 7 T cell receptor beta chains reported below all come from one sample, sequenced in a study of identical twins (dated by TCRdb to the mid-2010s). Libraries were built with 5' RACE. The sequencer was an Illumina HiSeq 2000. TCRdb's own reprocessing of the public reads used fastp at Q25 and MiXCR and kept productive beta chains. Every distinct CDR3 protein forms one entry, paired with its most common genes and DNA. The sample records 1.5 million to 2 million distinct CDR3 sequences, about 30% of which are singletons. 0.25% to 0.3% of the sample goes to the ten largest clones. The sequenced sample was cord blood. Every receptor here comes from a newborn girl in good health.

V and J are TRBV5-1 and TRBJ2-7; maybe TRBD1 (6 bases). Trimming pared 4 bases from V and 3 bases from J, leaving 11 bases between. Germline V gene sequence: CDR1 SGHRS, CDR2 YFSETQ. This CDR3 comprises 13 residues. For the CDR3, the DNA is TGCGCCAGCAGCAGGACAGCAGACTACGAGCAGTACTTC. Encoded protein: CASSRTADYEQYF.

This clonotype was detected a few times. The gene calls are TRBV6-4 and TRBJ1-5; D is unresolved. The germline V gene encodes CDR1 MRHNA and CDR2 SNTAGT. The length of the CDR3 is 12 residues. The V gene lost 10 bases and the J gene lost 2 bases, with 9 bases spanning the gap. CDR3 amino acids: CATGLGNQPQHF. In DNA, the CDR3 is TGTGCCACTGGGTTGGGCAATCAGCCCCAGCATTTT.

CDR3 protein: CASSVSEGAGYTF. In DNA form, the CDR3 reads TGTGCCAGCAGCGTCTCGGAGGGGGCAGGCTACACCTTC. The gene calls are TRBV7-9 and TRBJ1-2, with 7 positions matching TRBD1. After removal of 5 bases from V and 8 bases from J, the junction contained 8 bases not matched to a gene. Germline V lookup: CDR1 SEHNR, CDR2 FQNEAQ (reference sequence). This CDR3 has 13 residues.

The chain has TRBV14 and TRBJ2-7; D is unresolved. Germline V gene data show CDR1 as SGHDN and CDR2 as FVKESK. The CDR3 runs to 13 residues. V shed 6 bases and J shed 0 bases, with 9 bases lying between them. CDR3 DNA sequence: TGTGCCAGCAGACCTGGGATCTCCTACGAGCAGTACTTC. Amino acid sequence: CASRPGISYEQYF.

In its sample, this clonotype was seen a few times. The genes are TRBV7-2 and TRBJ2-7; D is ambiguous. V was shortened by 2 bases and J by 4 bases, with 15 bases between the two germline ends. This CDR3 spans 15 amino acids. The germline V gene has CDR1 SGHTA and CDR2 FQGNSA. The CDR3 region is CASSLSGSPRYEQYF. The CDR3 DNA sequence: TGTGCCAGCAGCTTAAGTGGCAGCCCTAGATACGAGCAGTACTTC.

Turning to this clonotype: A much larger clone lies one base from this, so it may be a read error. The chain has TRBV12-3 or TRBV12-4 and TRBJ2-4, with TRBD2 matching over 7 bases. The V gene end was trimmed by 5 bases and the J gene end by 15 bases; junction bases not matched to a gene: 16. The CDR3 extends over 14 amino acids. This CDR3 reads CASSEGTTKETRYF. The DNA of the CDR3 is TGTGCCAGCAGTGAGGGGACTACTAAAGAGACCCGGTACTTC.

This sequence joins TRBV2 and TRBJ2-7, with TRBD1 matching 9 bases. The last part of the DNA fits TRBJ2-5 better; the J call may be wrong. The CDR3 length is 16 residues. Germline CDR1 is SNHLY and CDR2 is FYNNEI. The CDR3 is CASSERDRVFRETQYF. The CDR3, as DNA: TGTGCCAGCAGTGAGCGGGACAGGGTTTTTCGAGAGACCCAGTACTTC.